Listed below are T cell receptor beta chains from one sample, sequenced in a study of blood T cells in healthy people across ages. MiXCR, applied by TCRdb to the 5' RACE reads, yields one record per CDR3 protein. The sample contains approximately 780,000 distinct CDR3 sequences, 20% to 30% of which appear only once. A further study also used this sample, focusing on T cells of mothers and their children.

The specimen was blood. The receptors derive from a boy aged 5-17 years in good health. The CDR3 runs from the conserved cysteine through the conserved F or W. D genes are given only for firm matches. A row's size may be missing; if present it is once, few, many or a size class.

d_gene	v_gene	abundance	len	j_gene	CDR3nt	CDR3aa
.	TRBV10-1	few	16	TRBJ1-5	TGCGCCAGCAGCCTCATGACGACGGATAGCAATCAGCCCCAGCATTTT	CASSLMTTDSNQPQHF
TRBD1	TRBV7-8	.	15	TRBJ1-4	TGTGCCAGCAGCTTACGGACAGGGGGCGGTGAAAAACTGTTTTTT	CASSLRTGGGEKLFF
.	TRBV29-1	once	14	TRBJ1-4	TGCAGCGTTGAAGATCCCCAGGGAAGTGAAAAACTGTTTTTT	CSVEDPQGSEKLFF
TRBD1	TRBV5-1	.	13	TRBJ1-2	TGCGCCAGCAGTTTAACAGGGGATCATGACTACACCTTC	CASSLTGDHDYTF
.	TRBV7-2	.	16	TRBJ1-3	TGTGCCAGCAGCTTAAAGGCCTTACACGCCGGAAACACCATATATTTT	CASSLKALHAGNTIYF
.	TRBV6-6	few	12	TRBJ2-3	TGTGCCAGCAGTCATGCCACAGATACGCAGTATTTT	CASSHATDTQYF
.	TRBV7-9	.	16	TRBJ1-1	TGTGCCAGCAGCTTTAGGCGGACAGTGAAGAACACTGAAGCTTTCTTT	CASSFRRTVKNTEAFF
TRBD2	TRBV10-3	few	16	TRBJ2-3	TGTGCCATCAGTGAGTCCCAGCGGGGGGGCACAGATACGCAGTATTTT	CAISESQRGGTDTQYF
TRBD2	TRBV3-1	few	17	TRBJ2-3	TGTGCCAGCAGCCAAGATGGTCTAGCGGGGGGCACAGATACGCAGTATTTT	CASSQDGLAGGTDTQYF
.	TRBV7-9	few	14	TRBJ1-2	TGTGCCAGCAGCACGTTCCGGGACAAAGGAGGCTACACCTTC	CASSTFRDKGGYTF
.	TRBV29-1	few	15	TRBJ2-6	TGCAGCGCTGCTCCGGGGGCAACTGGGGCCAACGTCCTGACTTTC	CSAAPGATGANVLTF
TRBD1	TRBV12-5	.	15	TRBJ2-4	TGTGCTAGTGGCAGGGACAGCTTAGCCAAAAACATTCAGTACTTC	CASGRDSLAKNIQYF
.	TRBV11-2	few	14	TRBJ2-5	TGTGCCAGCAGCTTAGAAGGACAGCCAGAGACCCAGTACTTC	CASSLEGQPETQYF
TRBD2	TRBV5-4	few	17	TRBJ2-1	TGTGCCAGCACGACTAGCGGGGGGCCCCTATCCTACAATGAGCAGTTCTTC	CASTTSGGPLSYNEQFF
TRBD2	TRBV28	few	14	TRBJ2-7	TGTGCCAGCATTCGCACTAGCGGCACCTACGAGCAGTACTTC	CASIRTSGTYEQYF
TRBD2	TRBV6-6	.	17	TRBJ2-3	TGTGCCAGCAGTTGGACTAGCGGGGGTAGGGGCACAGATACGCAGTATTTT	CASSWTSGGRGTDTQYF
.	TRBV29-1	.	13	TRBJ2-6	TGCAGCGTTCACGAATCTGGGGCCAACGTCCTGACTTTC	CSVHESGANVLTF
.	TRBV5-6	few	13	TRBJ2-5	TGTGCCAGCAGCTTTACAGGGGAGGTGACCCAGTACTTC	CASSFTGEVTQYF
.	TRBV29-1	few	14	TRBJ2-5	TGCAGCGTTGAAAGGTTGGGGTACCAAGAGACCCAGTACTTC	CSVERLGYQETQYF
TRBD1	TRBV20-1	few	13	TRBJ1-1	TGCAGTGCTAGTAAGGGGGCGAACACTGAAGCTTTCTTT	CSASKGANTEAFF
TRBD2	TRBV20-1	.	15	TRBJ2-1	TGCAGTGCTAGTGACAGCGGGGGGGCCGACAATGAGCAGTTCTTC	CSASDSGGADNEQFF
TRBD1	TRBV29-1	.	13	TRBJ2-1	TGCAGCGAGGGGGCCGGGACCTTCAATGAGCAGTTCTTC	CSEGAGTFNEQFF
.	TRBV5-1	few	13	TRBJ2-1	TGCGCCAGCAGCTTTTTCCCGCGGGCTGAGCAGTTCTTC	CASSFFPRAEQFF
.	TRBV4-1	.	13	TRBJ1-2	TGCGCCAGCAGCCAACGGACAGACTATGGCTACACCTTC	CASSQRTDYGYTF
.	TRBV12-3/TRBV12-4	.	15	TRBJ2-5	TGTGCCAGCAGTTTCGTCGCCACAGGGATAGAGACCCAGTACTTC	CASSFVATGIETQYF
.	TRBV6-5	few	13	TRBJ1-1	TGTGCCAGCAGTTTTCTCGGGGAAACTGAAGCTTTCTTT	CASSFLGETEAFF
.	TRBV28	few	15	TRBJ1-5	TGTGCCAGCAGCCTCGGACTCAGAAGGGATCAGCCCCAGCATTTT	CASSLGLRRDQPQHF
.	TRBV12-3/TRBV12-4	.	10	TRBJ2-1	TGTGCCAGCAGGAGCGATGAGCAGTTCTTC	CASRSDEQFF
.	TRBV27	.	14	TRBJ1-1	TGTGCCAGCAGAAAATTACGGGGGGGGACTGAAGCTTTCTTT	CASRKLRGGTEAFF
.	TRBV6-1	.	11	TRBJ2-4	TGTGCCAGCAGTGATCTAAACATTCAGTACTTC	CASSDLNIQYF
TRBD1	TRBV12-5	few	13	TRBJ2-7	TGTGCTAGTGGTTCCGGACAGGCTTACGAGCAGTACTTC	CASGSGQAYEQYF
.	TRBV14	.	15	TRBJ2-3	TGTGCCAGCGCCCGGTGGCAGAGTAGCACAGATACGCAGTATTTT	CASARWQSSTDTQYF
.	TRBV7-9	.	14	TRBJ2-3	TGTGCCAGCAGCGGGGGGACTGGAGCAGATACGCAGTATTTT	CASSGGTGADTQYF
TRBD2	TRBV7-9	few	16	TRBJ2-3	TGTGCCAGCAGCTTAGATGCGGGGGGCGTGACGGATACGCAGTATTTT	CASSLDAGGVTDTQYF
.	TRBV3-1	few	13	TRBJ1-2	TGTGCCAGCAGCCAACGGACTACGGGGGGCTACACCTTC	CASSQRTTGGYTF
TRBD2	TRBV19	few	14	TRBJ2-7	TGTGCCAGTAGGAGAATAGCGGGGGAGTACGAGCAGTACTTC	CASRRIAGEYEQYF
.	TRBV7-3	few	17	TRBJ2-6	TGTGCCAGCAGCCCGTTGATGGGGAAGGCTGGGGCCAACGTCCTGACTTTC	CASSPLMGKAGANVLTF
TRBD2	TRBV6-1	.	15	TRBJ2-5	TGTGCCAGCAGAGTAGCGGGGGGCAACCAAGAGACCCAGTACTTC	CASRVAGGNQETQYF
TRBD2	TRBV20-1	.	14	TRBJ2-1	TGCAGTGCTAGGCGCCTAGCGGGACGCAATGAGCAGTTCTTC	CSARRLAGRNEQFF